This T cell receptor (beta chain) was identified during a study of OX40 agonist ivuxolimab in advanced cancers. Study results and limitations: Some nonresponders additionally presented with little normalized T-cell clonal expansion.

Individuals having autoimmune disease history or systemic immunosuppression were not enrolled. Generated by immunoSEQ multiplex PCR, the TCRdb table keeps only in-frame clones and is missing some. The sample holds roughly 77,000 clones, 80% to 95% seen once. This CDR3 contains 18 residues. As for this clone: As yet, its antigen is unknown.

The origin of this receptor is an adult with an advanced solid tumor such as melanoma, head and neck, liver or kidney cancer. Material: CD4+ or CD8+ T cells sorted from blood, obtained in a trial of the OX40 agonist ivuxolimab. The chain carries TRBV21-1 and TRBJ2-3. TRBV21-1 is a documented pseudogene. CDR3 DNA: TGTGCCAGCAGCCAGGACGAGTTGGCTCGACTCAGCACAGATACGCAGTATTTT. This translates into CASSQDELARLSTDTQYF.